Presented here are 16 T cell receptor beta chains from one specimen sequenced in a study of blood T cell repertoires in COVID-19. The method was immunoSEQ multiplex PCR; TCRdb's version includes in-frame clones alone and lacks a portion of them. In the table there are over 80,000 clones, more than 70% of which are singletons. The source material was peripheral blood. The receptors were gathered from a woman of 80 years or more with acute or convalescent COVID-19.

The V and J genes are TRBV7-9 and TRBJ1-3; D gene unclear. CDR3 length equals 13 residues. V was trimmed by 2 bases and J by 4 bases, leaving 6 bases between them. CDR1 is SEHNR and CDR2 is FQNEAQ in the germline V gene (reference sequence). CDR3: CASSLSGGNTIYF. Here the CDR3 DNA reads TGTGCCAGCAGCTTATCCGGGGGAAACACCATATATTTT.

This chain uses TRBV27 with TRBJ1-1; perhaps TRBD1 as D (5 bases). V lost 6 bases, J lost 6 bases, and 17 bases lay in between. Per the germline V gene, CDR1 is MNHEY and CDR2 is SMNVEV (reference sequence). The CDR3 is made up of 14 amino acids. Here the CDR3 reads CASSANGGGSEAFF. In DNA form, the CDR3 reads TGTGCCAGCAGCGCTAATGGTGGGGGGTCTGAAGCTTTCTTT.

The chain couples TRBV27 to TRBJ1-2; 8 bases match TRBD1. The CDR3 sequence is 14 residues long. J was trimmed by 5 bases and V by 5 bases; bases with no gene match: 7. The V gene's germline CDR1 is MNHEY and CDR2 SMNVEV (reference sequence). The CDR3 DNA reads TGTGCCAGCAGTCGACACAGGGGGAATTATGGCTACACCTTC. Encoded protein: CASSRHRGNYGYTF.

The chain has TRBV29-1 and TRBJ1-4; the match to TRBD1 covers 11 bases. The CDR3 covers 13 residues. After removal of 7 bases from V and 8 bases from J, the junction contained 6 bases not matched to a gene. Germline lookup yields CDR1 SQVTM and CDR2 ANQGSEA. In DNA, the CDR3 is TGCAGCGGATCCGGGACAGGGGGAGAAAAACTGTTTTTT. As protein: CSGSGTGGEKLFF.

This clone was detected once. The rearrangement uses TRBV6-5 and TRBJ2-7; D perhaps matches TRBD1 (6 bases). With 4 bases removed from V and 12 bases from J, the gap between germline ends came to 16 bases. Germline-derived CDR1 and CDR2 are MNHEY and SVGAGI. The CDR3 consists of 12 residues. The CDR3 DNA is TGTGCCAGCAGTTTACGGGGCCAGGGGTGGTACTTC. It specifies CASSLRGQGWYF.

This clone was seen a few times. This rearrangement joins TRBV19 to TRBJ1-1, with 8 bases identical to TRBD1. This CDR3 spans 16 amino acids. Trimming cost V 5 bases and J 5 bases; bases outside gene matches: 13. Germline V lookup: CDR1 LNHDA, CDR2 SQIVND (reference sequence). In DNA, the CDR3 is TGTGCCAGTAGTCCTTGGACAGGGCGTAGTGGAACTGAAGCTTTCTTT. Translating gives CASSPWTGRSGTEAFF.

V usage is TRBV5-1 and J usage is TRBJ2-1; D possibly corresponds to TRBD1 (7 bases). The CDR3 extends over 16 amino acids. V lost 2 bases and J lost 4, with 16 bases in between. The germline gives CDR1 SGHRS, CDR2 YFSETQ. CDR3 amino acids: CASSLTLAGGYNEQFF. The DNA for the CDR3 is TGCGCCAGCAGCTTAACCCTAGCAGGGGGGTACAATGAGCAGTTCTTC.

The rearrangement links TRBV7-2 to TRBJ2-7; D is possibly TRBD2 (6 bases). V lost 5 bases, J lost 6 bases, and 17 bases lay in between. The CDR3 has 14 residues. Germline V gene lookup returns CDR1 SGHTA and CDR2 FQGNSA. The CDR3 protein is CASSLPGLPFEQYF. CDR3 in DNA: TGTGCCAGCAGCCTACCGGGACTGCCGTTCGAGCAGTACTTC.

The rearrangement joins TRBV4-3 to TRBJ2-1; TRBD2 agrees at 14 bases. The junction had 3 bases not matched to a gene; V was cut back by 0 bases and J by 5 bases. Germline CDR1 LGHNA, CDR2 YSLEER. CDR3 size: 17 residues. CDR3 coding DNA: TGCGCCAGCAGCCAAGAGGGACTAGCGGGGGAGGACAATGAGCAGTTCTTC. This codes for CASSQEGLAGEDNEQFF.

The J gene is TRBJ2-3, the V gene TRBV27; TRBD1 agrees at 8 bases. J gave up 2 bases and V 6 bases, and 16 bases lay outside the gene matches. Looked up from germline, CDR1 is MNHEY and CDR2 is SMNVEV (reference sequence). This CDR3 comprises 18 residues. CDR3 in amino acids: CASSKGTGVPTPTDTQYF. As DNA, the CDR3 is TGTGCCAGCAGCAAAGGGACAGGCGTTCCCACCCCCACAGATACGCAGTATTTT.

This clone was found a few times. V is TRBV6-2 or TRBV6-3 and J is TRBJ1-2; a possible D gene is TRBD1 (5 bases). This CDR3 region has 14 residues. Trimming shortened V by 6 bases and J by 4 bases, and 15 bases separated the two germline ends. From germline, CDR1 is MNHEY and CDR2 SVGEGT. This chain's CDR3 is CASSRSGEGYGYTF. DNA for the CDR3: TGTGCCAGCAGCCGGTCGGGGGAGGGCTATGGCTACACCTTC.

The V and J genes are TRBV6-2 or TRBV6-3 and TRBJ1-5; D is uncertain. V gave up 5 bases and J gave up 0 bases, with 8 bases separating them. This CDR3 spans 14 amino acids. The germline gives CDR1 MNHEY, CDR2 SVGEGT. CDR3: CASSAHHSNQPQHF. The CDR3 DNA is TGTGCCAGCAGTGCACACCATAGCAATCAGCCCCAGCATTTT.

The rearrangement joins TRBV28 to TRBJ1-1, with D possibly TRBD1 on 5 matching bases. This CDR3 has 15 amino acids. CDR1 MDHEN and CDR2 SYDVKM come from the germline V gene. Trimming cost V 6 bases and J 6 bases, with 20 bases left between them. The CDR3 DNA is TGTGCCAGCAGCCGTGGAGGGGAGGGCTCTGCTGAAGCTTTCTTT. It yields the protein CASSRGGEGSAEAFF.

The chain has TRBV11-1 and TRBJ1-1; TRBD1 is a possible D gene (6 bases). Trimming took off 6 bases at V and 7 bases at J, with 15 bases between the two ends. Germline CDR1 is SGHAT and CDR2 is FQDESV (reference sequence). The CDR3 has 13 residues. The CDR3 protein is CASSSRQAFEAFF. CDR3 bases: TGTGCCAGCAGTTCACGACAGGCGTTTGAAGCTTTCTTT.

This clone turned up a few times. The chain combines TRBV3-1 (or the pseudogene TRBV3-2) with TRBJ2-3; 7 bases fit TRBD1. The CDR3 spans 14 residues. Trimming at V came to 8 bases and at J to 4 bases, leaving 9 bases not matched to a gene. Germline lookup yields CDR1 LGHDT and CDR2 YNNKEL (reference sequence). The chain's CDR3 is CASARTGSSDTQYF. The CDR3 DNA sequence: TGTGCCAGCGCTCGGACAGGTAGTTCAGATACGCAGTATTTT.

The gene calls are TRBV28 and TRBJ2-4, with D possibly matching TRBD1 (5 bases). CDR3 length: 16 amino acids. V lost 6 bases, J lost 1 base, and 16 bases lay in between. The germline CDR1 and CDR2 sequences are MDHEN and SYDVKM. This chain's CDR3 is CASRGKGPKAKNIQYF. CDR3 nucleotide sequence: TGTGCCAGCAGAGGAAAGGGGCCCAAGGCCAAAAACATTCAGTACTTC.